The 25 T cell receptor beta chains below were found in one sample sequenced in a study of shared clonotypes between healthy human individuals. Generated by immunoSEQ multiplex PCR, the TCRdb table keeps only in-frame clones and is missing some. The profile shows over a million clones, about 76% of them singletons. The sample consisted of memory CD4+ T cells sorted from blood. As to subset: CD45RA-negative fraction. These receptors were collected from a man between 18 and 29 years old in good health.

This rearrangement joins TRBV7-2 to TRBJ2-3; TRBD2 agrees at 10 bases. The junction had 8 bases not matched to a gene; V was cut back by 4 bases and J by 4 bases. The CDR3 runs to 16 residues. Per the germline V gene, CDR1 is SGHTA and CDR2 is FQGNSA. Here the CDR3 DNA reads TGTGCCAGCAGCTCCCTTAGCGGGGGGATGGCAGATACGCAGTATTTT. Translation gives CASSSLSGGMADTQYF.

This chain joins TRBV28 and TRBJ1-4; TRBD1 matches 7 bases. Germline CDR1 reads MDHEN; CDR2 reads SYDVKM. The CDR3 contains 16 residues. Germline trimming cut 6 bases from V and 1 base from J; bases unmatched to any gene: 8. DNA of the CDR3: TGTGCCAGCAGCCAGGGAGGGGGCGGAACTAATGAAAAACTGTTTTTT. Its protein is CASSQGGGGTNEKLFF.

The chain joins TRBV7-6 to TRBJ2-1; 13 nucleotides align to TRBD2. Germline V lookup: CDR1 SGHVS, CDR2 FNYEAQ. V dropped 6 bases and J dropped 16; count of bases not matched to a gene: 6. This CDR3 has 12 residues. The CDR3 DNA reads as TGTGCCAGCAGGACAACTAGCGGGAGGGTATTCTTC. It is translated as CASRTTSGRVFF.

CDR3 in DNA: TGTGCCAGCAGTGTTAAGTTGATGAACACTGAAGCTTTCTTT. As protein: CASSVKLMNTEAFF. The gene calls are TRBV6-1 and TRBJ1-1; D not certain. The V end lost 4 bases, the J end lost 0 bases, and 9 bases lay between the germline ends. Germline-derived CDR1 and CDR2 are MNHNS and SASEGT. CDR3 length: 14 amino acids.

Comments on this clone: This specimen includes other DNA sequences encoding the same CDR3. This chain joins TRBV29-1 and TRBJ2-7; 9 nucleotides agree with TRBD2. The length of the CDR3 is 13 residues. Germline CDR1 and CDR2: SQVTM and ANQGSEA. The J segment lost 1 base and the V segment lost 2 bases, leaving 0 bases of the junction unmatched. In DNA form, the CDR3 reads TGCAGCGTTGAACTAGCGGGATCCTACGAGCAGTACTTC. Residues: CSVELAGSYEQYF.

V is TRBV5-1 and J is TRBJ2-5; no firm D call. The CDR3 loop spans 14 amino acids. Germline assignment: CDR1 SGHRS and CDR2 YFSETQ. Trimming cost V 1 base and J 5 bases, with 12 bases left between them. The chain's CDR3 is CASSLNEGWETQYF. The CDR3, as DNA: TGCGCCAGCAGCTTGAACGAAGGATGGGAGACCCAGTACTTC. Full variable domain (remainder filled in from reference TRBV5-1 and TRBJ2-5): KAGVTQTPRYLIKTRGQQVTLSCSPISGHRSVSWYQQTPGQGLQFLFEYFSETQRNKGNFPGRFSGRQFSNSRSEMNVSTLELGDSALYLCASSLNEGWETQYFGPGTRLLVL.

This chain connects TRBV7-2 to TRBJ2-2; D unclear. Looked up from germline, CDR1 is SGHTA and CDR2 is FQGNSA. The CDR3 spans 14 residues. Trimming took 5 bases from V and 4 from J, leaving 11 bases between them. The CDR3 DNA reads as TGTGCCAGCAGCCAGTGGAGCAGCACCGGGGAGCTGTTTTTT. Its protein is CASSQWSSTGELFF.

This clone was picked up many times. The chain combines TRBV30 with TRBJ2-2, with D unresolved. The CDR3 has 12 amino acids. Per germline, CDR1 GTSNPN and CDR2 SVGIG (reference sequence). Trimming took off 4 bases at V and 4 bases at J, with 7 bases between the two ends. The CDR3: CAWNPITGELFF. CDR3 in DNA: TGTGCCTGGAACCCAATCACCGGGGAGCTGTTTTTT.

The chain is built from TRBV5-6 and TRBJ2-5; 9 bases map to TRBD1. The CDR3 extends over 15 amino acids. Germline CDR1 reads SGHDT; CDR2 reads YYEEEE. The V and J ends lost 3 bases and 7 bases, in that order; junction bases with no gene match: 10. CDR3 sequence: CASSWRDRDFATQYF. The CDR3 coding sequence is TGTGCCAGCAGCTGGCGGGACAGGGATTTCGCGACCCAGTACTTC.

CDR3 region: CASSLAPGLAMSTGELFF. CDR3 in DNA: TGTGCCAGCAGCTTAGCCCCGGGACTAGCGATGAGCACCGGGGAGCTGTTTTTT. This sequence joins TRBV11-2 and TRBJ2-2, with 10 bases that match TRBD2. The CDR3 spans 18 residues. The ends lost 1 base at V and 4 bases at J; junction bases unmatched: 9. Germline loops: CDR1 SGHAT, CDR2 FQNNGV.

This sequence joins TRBV5-4 and TRBJ1-1, with a tentative D call TRBD1 (5 bases). V was clipped by 0 bases and J by 8 bases, with 20 bases between them. The CDR3 has 16 residues. Germline-derived CDR1 and CDR2 are SGHNT and YYREEE (reference sequence). CDR3 coding DNA: TGTGCCAGCAGCTTGGCCTCCAGCTACCGGGACGGAGAAGCTTTCTTT. Translated: CASSLASSYRDGEAFF.

V and J are TRBV5-4 and TRBJ2-2; no clear D. In germline, CDR1 is SGHNT, CDR2 YYREEE (reference sequence). The CDR3 totals 15 residues. V shed 0 bases and J shed 0 bases, with 6 bases lying between them. CDR3 amino acids: CASSLATSNTGELFF. The CDR3 DNA follows: TGTGCCAGCAGCTTGGCGACCTCGAACACCGGGGAGCTGTTTTTT.

This clone was counted ten times or more. The CDR3 DNA is TGTGCCAGCAGCAAGAAGAAAACTCGGGGTGGGGAAAAACTGTTTTTT. This sequence encodes CASSKKKTRGGEKLFF. This rearrangement joins TRBV21-1 to TRBJ1-4. TRBV21-1 corresponds to a pseudogene. The CDR3 totals 16 residues.

V usage is TRBV11-2 and J usage is TRBJ1-6, with D maybe TRBD1 (5 bases). This CDR3 has 14 amino acids. Trimming took off 3 bases at V and 10 bases at J, with 13 bases between the two ends. The germline CDR1 and CDR2 sequences are SGHAT and FQNNGV. CDR3 region: CASSFMTAGSPLHF. CDR3 sequence (DNA): TGTGCCAGCAGCTTCATGACAGCCGGGTCACCCCTCCACTTT.

About this clone itself: The sample holds other DNA sequences that translate to the same CDR3. V is TRBV5-1 and J is TRBJ2-6; the D gene is possibly TRBD1 (5 bases). The germline gives CDR1 SGHRS, CDR2 YFSETQ. The CDR3 is 15 amino acids. V dropped 0 bases and J dropped 1 base, with 5 bases sitting between them. CDR3 coding DNA: TGCGCCAGCAGCTTGGCAGGGTCTGGGGCCAACGTCCTGACTTTC. Amino acids: CASSLAGSGANVLTF.

The chain links TRBV29-1 to TRBJ2-5; D may match TRBD1 or TRBD2 (6 bases each). Trimming shortened V by 4 bases and J by 5 bases, and 14 bases separated the two germline ends. CDR3 size: 13 residues. Germline V gene data show CDR1 as SQVTM and CDR2 as ANQGSEA. The CDR3 nucleotides are TGCAGCGTTGCTTCGGGGGCGTTTGAGACCCAGTACTTC. Translated: CSVASGAFETQYF.

CDR3 in DNA: TGCAGTGCTGGGGATACTCGTGGCTACACCTTC. It is translated as CSAGDTRGYTF. The chain recombines TRBV20-1 with TRBJ1-2; D unresolved. The CDR3 covers 11 residues. The V and J ends lost 5 bases and 7 bases respectively, with 11 bases between them. Germline V lookup: CDR1 DFQATT, CDR2 SNEGSKA (reference sequence).

The chain links TRBV21-1 to TRBJ2-5; TRBD2 reflects the table's D call only, with no check against the DNA. TRBV21-1 is a documented pseudogene. The CDR3 is 17 residues long. DNA of the CDR3: TGTGCCAGCAGGCCCCGAAAGAGGCCCACTAGCTTGGAGACCCAGTACTTC. Translated, it gives CASRPRKRPTSLETQYF.

The V gene is TRBV5-6, the J gene TRBJ1-4, with D unresolved. V lost 3 bases, J lost 6 bases, and 15 bases lay in between. CDR1 is SGHDT and CDR2 is YYEEEE in the germline V gene. The CDR3 runs to 15 residues. The CDR3 DNA follows: TGTGCCAGCAGCTGGACTTGGGGAGCTGATGAAAAACTGTTTTTT. The encoded protein is CASSWTWGADEKLFF.

The V gene is TRBV10-3, the J gene TRBJ1-1, with D possibly being TRBD1 (6 bases). This CDR3 spans 14 amino acids. In germline, CDR1 is ENHRY, CDR2 SYGVKD. The V end was cut by 6 bases, the J end by 3 bases, with 14 bases between. The CDR3 loop is CAISLGQMDTEAFF. The CDR3, as DNA: TGTGCCATCAGCCTAGGACAGATGGACACTGAAGCTTTCTTT.

This clone was picked up one time. The chain employs TRBV10-3 and TRBJ1-2; no clear D gene. CDR1 and CDR2 (germline): ENHRY, SYGVKD. The ends were cut back, 8 bases at V and 7 bases at J, with 11 bases in the middle. The CDR3 totals 11 residues. The CDR3 region has the DNA TGTGCCATCGGAGTGAGGGCTGGCTACACCTTC. Its translation: CAIGVRAGYTF.

This chain uses TRBV6-5 with TRBJ2-7; TRBD1 might be the D (5 bases). Trimming left V 5 bases short and J 7 bases short, with 15 bases between. This CDR3 is built from 13 residues. Germline V gives CDR1 MNHEY, CDR2 SVGAGI. Written as DNA, the CDR3 is TGTGCCAGCAGTCGGACAACCCTGAGGGAGCAGTACTTC. Its translation is CASSRTTLREQYF.

This clone was seen only a few times. This chain uses TRBV28 with TRBJ1-6, with D uncertain. Germline V lookup: CDR1 MDHEN, CDR2 SYDVKM. This CDR3 comprises 14 residues. V was clipped by 4 bases and J by 13 bases, with 17 bases between them. The CDR3 region is CASSSPTAIEPLHF. The DNA of the CDR3 is TGTGCCAGCAGTTCCCCGACCGCCATCGAGCCCCTCCACTTT.

V is TRBV5-5 and J is TRBJ1-2; D gene unclear. CDR3 size: 14 residues. V dropped 0 bases and J dropped 7 bases, with 13 bases sitting between them. Germline V gene lookup returns CDR1 SGHKS and CDR2 YYEKEE (reference sequence). The CDR3: CASSLVFGVAGYTF. The CDR3 nucleotides read TGTGCCAGCAGCTTGGTCTTCGGGGTTGCTGGCTACACCTTC.

The chain employs TRBV2 and TRBJ2-1; TRBD2 matches 9 bases. Unmatched junction bases numbered 12, after V lost 7 bases and J lost 8 bases. There are 15 residues in the CDR3. Germline V gene lookup returns CDR1 SNHLY and CDR2 FYNNEI. In nucleotides, the CDR3 is TGTGCCAGCATCATTAGCGGGGGCTCCCGGGATGAGCAGTTCTTC. It is translated as CASIISGGSRDEQFF.